This TCR beta chain was sequenced for a study of cytomegalovirus exposure and HLA in healthy donors. This clone has a handful of counts. Its antigen is not known. With 60 Vbeta and 13 Jbeta primers, the PCR was carried out. Assay: immunoSEQ multiplex PCR; the TCRdb copy retains only in-frame clones and omits some. The top ten hold roughly 3.2% of the sample, which has about 140,000 clones, roughly four fifths seen once. General study findings and limits: What TCR beta sequences reportedly achieved was accurate prediction of HLA-A and HLA-B alleles in most subjects.

Germline loops: CDR1 MNHNS, CDR2 SASEGT. Losses at the gene ends were 2 bases for V and 3 bases for J; bases not matched to a gene: 5. The CDR3 has 16 residues. The V and J genes are TRBV6-1 and TRBJ2-1, with TRBD1 matching over 9 bases. Specimen: PBMCs. The TCR comes from a man aged 18 to 35 in good health and CMV-seropositive. The CDR3 sequence: CASSERRDRVYNEQFF. The CDR3 nucleotides read TGTGCCAGCAGTGAACGCCGGGACAGGGTCTACAATGAGCAGTTCTTC.